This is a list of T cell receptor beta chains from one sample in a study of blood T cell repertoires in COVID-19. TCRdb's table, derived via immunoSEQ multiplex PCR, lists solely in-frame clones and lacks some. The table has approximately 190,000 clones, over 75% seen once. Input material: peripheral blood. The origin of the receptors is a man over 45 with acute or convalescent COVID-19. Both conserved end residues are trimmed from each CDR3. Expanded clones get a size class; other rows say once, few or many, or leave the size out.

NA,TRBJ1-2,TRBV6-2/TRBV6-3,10,ASSYRGFGYT
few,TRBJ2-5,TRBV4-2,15,ASSQTPYTPGQETQY
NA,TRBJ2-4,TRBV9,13,ASSVDRVGENIQY
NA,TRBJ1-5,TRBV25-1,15,ASTPGIHLHSNQPQH
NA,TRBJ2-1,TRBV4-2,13,ASSQDQRGSNEQF
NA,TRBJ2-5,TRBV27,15,ASSPLHVDRAQETQY
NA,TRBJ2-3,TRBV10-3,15,AISELASGTGWDTQY
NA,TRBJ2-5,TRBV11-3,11,ASSRGLQETQY
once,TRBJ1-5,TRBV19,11,ASSSRVNQPQH
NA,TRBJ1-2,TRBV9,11,ASSFSGQNGYT
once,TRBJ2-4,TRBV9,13,ASSESSGSANIQY
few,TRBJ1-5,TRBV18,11,ASSQTREAPQH
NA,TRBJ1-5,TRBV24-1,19,ATSDLQSRGKIGYSNQPQH
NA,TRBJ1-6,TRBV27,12,ASSFTGRNSPLH
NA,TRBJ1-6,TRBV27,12,ASSFDRGYSPLH
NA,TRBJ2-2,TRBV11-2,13,ASRKTSGNTGELF
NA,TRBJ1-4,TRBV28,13,ASSSSGGGGEKLF
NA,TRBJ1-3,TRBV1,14,TSSQDPGYSGNTIY
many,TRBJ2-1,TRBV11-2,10,ASSFRDSEQF
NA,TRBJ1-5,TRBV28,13,ASSLRGKSDQPQH
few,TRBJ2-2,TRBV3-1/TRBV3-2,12,ASYRTGSTGELF
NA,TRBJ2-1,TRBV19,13,ASSIGAELVDEQF
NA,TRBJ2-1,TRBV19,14,ASSIEGLKVVDEQF
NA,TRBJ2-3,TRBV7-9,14,ASRNLGGVGTDTQY
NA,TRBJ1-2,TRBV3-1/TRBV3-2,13,ASSQGGGQSYGYT
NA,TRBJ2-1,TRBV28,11,ASRLGGDNEQF
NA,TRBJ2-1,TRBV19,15,ASSPRVREGPRNEQF
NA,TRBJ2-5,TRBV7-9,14,ASSSTSGGAQETQY
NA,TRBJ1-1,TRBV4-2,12,ASSQVDRQVDAF
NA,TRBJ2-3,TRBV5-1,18,ASSYRGLAGSTSSTDTQY
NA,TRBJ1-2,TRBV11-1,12,ASSWDRGNYGYT
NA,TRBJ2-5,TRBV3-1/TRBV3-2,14,ASSPGVAVRRETQY
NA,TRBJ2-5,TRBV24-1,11,ATQGRARETQY